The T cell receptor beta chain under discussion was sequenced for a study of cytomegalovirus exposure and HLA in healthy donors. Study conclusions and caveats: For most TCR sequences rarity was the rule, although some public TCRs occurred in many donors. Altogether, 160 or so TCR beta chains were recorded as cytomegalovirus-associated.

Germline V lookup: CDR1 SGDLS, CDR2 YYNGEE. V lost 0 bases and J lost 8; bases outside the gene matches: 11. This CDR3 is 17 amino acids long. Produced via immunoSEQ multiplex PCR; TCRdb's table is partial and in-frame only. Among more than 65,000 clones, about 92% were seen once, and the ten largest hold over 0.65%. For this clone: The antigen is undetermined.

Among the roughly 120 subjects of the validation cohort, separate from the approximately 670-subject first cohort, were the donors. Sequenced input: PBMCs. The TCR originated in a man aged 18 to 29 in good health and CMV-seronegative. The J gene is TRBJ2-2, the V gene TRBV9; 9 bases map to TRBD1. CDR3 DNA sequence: TGTGCCAGCAGCGTAGCTCCACAGGGGGCCCGTGGGGGGGAGCTGTTTTTT. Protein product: CASSVAPQGARGGELFF. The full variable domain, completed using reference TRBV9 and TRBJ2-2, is DSGVTQTPKHLITATGQRVTLRCSPRSGDLSVYWYQQSLDQGLQFLIQYYNGEERAKGNILERFSAQQFPDLHSELNLSSLELGDSALYFCASSVAPQGARGGELFFGEGSRLTVL.